This TCR beta chain was captured in a study of T cells after yellow fever vaccination. Comment on this clonotype: The antigen remains undetermined.

MiXCR, run by TCRdb on the 5' RACE reads, gives a single entry per CDR3 protein. The sample shows fewer than 350,000 distinct CDR3 sequences, approximately 4% of them seen only once. Study conclusions and caveats: Booster sampling recovered most clones from primary vaccination (under 98% CD4, approximately 88% CD8).

This TCR was sampled from a young man who received the YFV17D yellow fever vaccine. Sequenced here: PBMCs, sampled 15 days after the yellow fever booster vaccination.

The CDR3 coding sequence is TGTGCCAGCAGCCGGGACGCTGGATATGAGCAGTTCTTC. Residues: CASSRDAGYEQFF. J is TRBJ2-1 and V is TRBV5-4; D may match TRBD1 or TRBD2 (5 bases each). The CDR3 consists of 13 residues. Looked up from germline, CDR1 is SGHNT and CDR2 is YYREEE (reference sequence). V dropped 4 bases and J dropped 8 bases, with 13 bases sitting between them.